The clone carrying this TCR beta chain was seen a handful of times. The record originates from a study of tumor-infiltrating lymphocytes in oesophageal squamous cell carcinoma. TCRdb called the PCR reads again in MiXCR, with one record for every CDR3 protein. The sample carries around 13,000 distinct CDR3 sequences, 50% to 60% recorded once. V shed 4 bases and J 5 bases; nucleotides not matched to a gene: 5. Germline values: CDR1 SGHAT, CDR2 FQDESV (reference sequence). The CDR3 runs to 15 residues. The source of this sequence is a female donor with esophageal squamous cell carcinoma. Specimen: esophageal tumor tissue. This chain joins TRBV11-1 and TRBJ2-1; 10 nucleotides match TRBD2. This CDR3 reads CASSSLAGGNNEQFF. In DNA, the CDR3 is TGTGCCAGCAGCTCTTTAGCGGGAGGCAACAATGAGCAGTTCTTC. Full variable domain (remainder filled in from reference TRBV11-1 and TRBJ2-1): EAEVAQSPRYKITEKSQAVAFWCDPISGHATLYWYRQILGQGPELLVQFQDESVVDDSQLPKDRFSAERLKGVDSTLKIQPAELGDSAMYLCASSSLAGGNNEQFFGPGTRLTVL.